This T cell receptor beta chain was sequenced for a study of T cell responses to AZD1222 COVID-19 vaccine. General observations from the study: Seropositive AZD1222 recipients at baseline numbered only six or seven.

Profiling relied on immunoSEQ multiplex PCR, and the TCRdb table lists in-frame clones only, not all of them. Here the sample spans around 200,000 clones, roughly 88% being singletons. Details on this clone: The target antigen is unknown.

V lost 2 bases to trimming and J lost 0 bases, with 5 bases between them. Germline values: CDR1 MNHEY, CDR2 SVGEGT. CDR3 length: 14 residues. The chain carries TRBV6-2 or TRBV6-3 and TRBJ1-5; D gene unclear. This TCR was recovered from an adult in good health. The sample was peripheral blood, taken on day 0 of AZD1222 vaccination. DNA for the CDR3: TGTGCCAGCAGTTACGGTGGTAGCAATCAGCCCCAGCATTTT. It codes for CASSYGGSNQPQHF.